This T cell receptor (beta chain) was sequenced for a study of T cells in Graves' hyperthyroidism and ophthalmopathy. As for the study in general: Blood from the periphery was taken at initial diagnosis, before any treatment. Broader study findings: Ophthalmopathy was distinguished from stable hyperthyroidism by 13 V-J signatures. Ophthalmopathy got predicted by the model a median approximately six months before its onset.

Germline CDR1 is SEHNR and CDR2 is FQNEAQ (reference sequence). This CDR3 spans 18 amino acids. The ends lost 5 bases at V and 5 bases at J; junction bases unmatched: 14. Amplified TCR beta CDR3 regions came from RNA transcripts. Using the HTBI primer set, a first-round RT-PCR was run on the TCR CDR3. TCRdb reanalysed the multiplex PCR reads using MiXCR and keeps one entry per CDR3 protein. In the table there are about 500,000 distinct CDR3 sequences, about 16% of which are singletons. This clonotype was detected a few times. Its antigen is still unknown. Clinical symptoms, serum thyroxine, TRAb, thyroid ultrasound and orbital computed tomography established diagnosis.

The sequenced material came from blood. This TCR derives from a woman in her 30s with Graves' ophthalmopathy. V gene TRBV7-9 combines with J gene TRBJ2-4; TRBD2 matches at 11 bases. CDR3 region: CASSPPSGLAGGQNIQYF. CDR3 nucleotide sequence: TGTGCCAGCAGCCCCCCAAGCGGGCTAGCGGGAGGACAAAACATTCAGTACTTC.